A single sample is the source of the 28 T cell receptor beta chains below, sequenced in a study of blood T cell repertoires in COVID-19. Generated by immunoSEQ multiplex PCR, the TCRdb table keeps only in-frame clones and is missing some. The repertoire consists of around 270,000 clones, with approximately 85% occurring once and the leading ten covering 0.87%. Sequenced input: peripheral blood. All receptors come from a human donor with COVID-19, enrolled during active disease. The donor label of this sample is uncertain.

The V call is TRBV9, the J call TRBJ2-3, with 9 bases fitting TRBD2. V lost 0 bases and J lost 5; bases outside the gene matches: 7. This CDR3 is 16 amino acids long. Germline CDR1 and CDR2: SGDLS and YYNGEE. The CDR3 reads CASSVELAGGRDTQYF. The DNA of the CDR3 is TGTGCCAGCAGCGTAGAACTGGCGGGAGGGCGAGATACGCAGTATTTT.

In its sample, this clone was seen once. The junction differs from germline at one of its ends, possibly a read error. The genes are TRBV3-1 (or the pseudogene TRBV3-2) and TRBJ2-2; 7 nucleotides agree with TRBD2. The CDR3 length is 15 residues. Germline CDR1 and CDR2: LGHDT and YNNKEL (reference sequence). The CDR3 region is CASSQGGPSTGELFF. DNA for the CDR3: TGTGCCAGTAGCCAGGGAGGGCCCAGCACCGGGGAGCTGTTTTTT.

CDR3 in amino acids: CASSPPSFNQPQHF. The CDR3 DNA follows: TGTGCCAGCAGTCCCCCGAGTTTCAATCAGCCCCAGCATTTT. This chain uses TRBV28 with TRBJ1-5; D remains ambiguous. There are 14 residues in the CDR3. Per the germline V gene, CDR1 is MDHEN and CDR2 is SYDVKM. Trimming pared 5 bases from V and 3 bases from J, leaving 11 bases between.

This chain links TRBV7-2 with TRBJ1-4, with 9 nucleotides matching TRBD1. Germline V gene data show CDR1 as SGHTA and CDR2 as FQGNSA. The J segment lost 7 bases and the V segment lost 4 bases, leaving 16 bases of the junction unmatched. CDR3 length: 18 amino acids. The CDR3 spells CASSSSRTGADPGEKLFF. CDR3 bases: TGTGCCAGCAGCTCCTCCCGGACAGGGGCCGACCCTGGTGAAAAACTGTTTTTT.

With respect to this clone: This CDR3 is also generated by other DNA sequences in the sample. The chain carries TRBV7-2 and TRBJ1-5, with D possibly being TRBD1 (5 bases). The CDR3 covers 14 residues. CDR1 and CDR2 (germline): SGHTA, FQGNSA. V was pared by 1 base and J by 4 bases, with 8 bases between. The CDR3 bases are TGTGCCAGCAGCTTAGTGTCAGGGAATCAGCCCCAGCATTTT. Its protein is CASSLVSGNQPQHF. Full variable domain (remainder filled in from reference TRBV7-2 and TRBJ1-5): GAGVSQSPSNKVTEKGKDVELRCDPISGHTALYWYRQSLGQGLEFLIYFQGNSAPDKSGLPSDRFSAERTGGSVSTLTIQRTQQEDSAVYLCASSLVSGNQPQHFGDGTRLSIL.

The gene calls are TRBV5-1 and TRBJ1-5, with TRBD1 matching 7 bases. With V trimmed by 5 bases and J by 5 bases, 7 bases remained unmatched. The CDR3 is 14 amino acids. Germline CDR1 is SGHRS and CDR2 is YFSETQ. CDR3 DNA sequence: TGCGCCAGCAGACTCGACAGGGAGGATCAGCCCCAGCATTTT. The encoded protein is CASRLDREDQPQHF. The complete variable domain, with remaining parts taken from reference TRBV5-1 and TRBJ1-5, reads KAGVTQTPRYLIKTRGQQVTLSCSPISGHRSVSWYQQTPGQGLQFLFEYFSETQRNKGNFPGRFSGRQFSNSRSEMNVSTLELGDSALYLCASRLDREDQPQHFGDGTRLSIL.

In its sample, this clone was seen once. This rearrangement joins TRBV7-3 to TRBJ2-4, with D perhaps TRBD1 (6 bases). The germline V gene has CDR1 SGHTA and CDR2 FQGTGA. Trimming pared 1 base from V and 5 bases from J, leaving 9 bases between. The CDR3 length is 14 residues. The CDR3 nucleotides are TGTGCCAGCAGCTTAATTGGGGGCGAAAACATTCAGTACTTC. Translated: CASSLIGGENIQYF.

The rearrangement joins TRBV19 to TRBJ1-1; D not certain. Germline values: CDR1 LNHDA, CDR2 SQIVND (reference sequence). The CDR3 spans 15 residues. Trimming cost V 5 bases and J 0 bases, with 13 bases left between them. The CDR3 reads CASSYFSEVNTEAFF. In DNA, the CDR3 is TGTGCCAGTAGTTATTTTTCAGAAGTGAACACTGAAGCTTTCTTT.

This clone was seen once. This sequence joins TRBV5-1 and TRBJ1-2; possibly TRBD1 for D (6 bases). The CDR3 length is 16 residues. Germline CDR1 is SGHRS and CDR2 is YFSETQ. The germline V and J ends were trimmed by 3 bases and 3 bases, with 18 bases remaining between them. The CDR3 DNA is TGCGCCAGCAGCTCATCCGGGACAAACGTGGACTATGGCTACACCTTC. Translating it yields CASSSSGTNVDYGYTF.

The chain couples TRBV7-9 to TRBJ2-5; 7 bases match TRBD1. The CDR3 is 14 amino acids. Germline V gene sequence: CDR1 SEHNR, CDR2 FQNEAQ (reference sequence). J gave up 2 bases and V 4 bases, and 4 bases lay outside the gene matches. The CDR3 DNA sequence: TGTGCCAGCAGCTACCGGGACAGACAAGAGACCCAGTACTTC. This translates into CASSYRDRQETQYF.

This clone has a single count. The chain couples TRBV10-3 to TRBJ2-7; 8 bases are a match to TRBD1. The CDR3 length is 18 residues. Germline CDR1 and CDR2: ENHRY and SYGVKD. Trimming took 6 bases from V and 1 from J; bases not matched to a gene: 17. CDR3 region: CAISGGAGGASGSYEQYF. CDR3 DNA: TGTGCCATCAGCGGCGGGGCAGGGGGCGCATCGGGATCCTACGAGCAGTACTTC.

The CDR3 nucleotides are TGTGCTAGTGGTTTGGTACCAGGCAGCTCTGGGGAAAAACTGTTTTTT. Translating gives CASGLVPGSSGEKLFF. V usage is TRBV12-5 and J usage is TRBJ1-4, with D uncertain. The CDR3 runs 16 residues. CDR1 is LGHNT, CDR2 FRNRAP, per germline. V lost 0 bases and J lost 8, with 16 bases in between.

The chain is built from TRBV5-6 and TRBJ2-2, with D tentatively TRBD1 (6 bases). Germline CDR1 reads SGHDT; CDR2 reads YYEEEE. V gave up 2 bases and J gave up 7 bases, with 9 bases separating them. The CDR3 sequence is 13 residues long. CDR3 amino acids: CASSFGQRGELFF. CDR3 sequence (DNA): TGTGCCAGCAGCTTTGGACAGCGCGGGGAGCTGTTTTTT.

This clone was seen more than once but under ten times. The chain couples TRBV28 to TRBJ2-7, with TRBD2 matching over 15 bases. V was pared by 6 bases and J by 3 bases, with 6 bases of the junction left unmatched. The germline gives CDR1 MDHEN, CDR2 SYDVKM. The CDR3 has 16 amino acids. As DNA, the CDR3 is TGTGCCAGCAGCCCCCCGGGACTAGCGGGAGGCTACGAGCAGTACTTC. Amino acids: CASSPPGLAGGYEQYF.

The chain has TRBV7-2 and TRBJ1-4, with 7 bases fitting TRBD1. This CDR3 is built from 15 residues. Per the germline V gene, CDR1 is SGHTA and CDR2 is FQGNSA. The J segment lost 4 bases and the V segment lost 5 bases, leaving 7 bases of the junction unmatched. This CDR3 reads CASSPQTGINEKLFF. For the CDR3, the DNA is TGTGCCAGCAGCCCTCAGACAGGGATTAATGAAAAACTGTTTTTT. Full variable domain (remainder filled in from reference TRBV7-2 and TRBJ1-4): GAGVSQSPSNKVTEKGKDVELRCDPISGHTALYWYRQSLGQGLEFLIYFQGNSAPDKSGLPSDRFSAERTGGSVSTLTIQRTQQEDSAVYLCASSPQTGINEKLFFGSGTQLSVL.

The gene calls are TRBV6-5 and TRBJ2-7; possible D gene TRBD2, 6 bases. From germline, CDR1 is MNHEY and CDR2 SVGAGI. This CDR3 is 14 amino acids long. Trimming left V 9 bases short and J 4 bases short, with 19 bases between. The CDR3, as DNA: TGTGCCAGTCGATCCGGGGATAGCGGATACGAGCAGTACTTC. Translating gives CASRSGDSGYEQYF.

The chain is built from TRBV27 and TRBJ1-2, with a possible D match to TRBD1 (6 bases). Germline V gene data show CDR1 as MNHEY and CDR2 as SMNVEV (reference sequence). The CDR3 is 12 residues long. With 6 bases removed from V and 8 bases from J, the gap between germline ends came to 13 bases. The CDR3 reads CASRQGLAGYTF. The DNA of the CDR3 is TGTGCCAGCAGACAGGGTCTGGCGGGCTACACCTTC.

The chain combines TRBV6-5 with TRBJ1-2; tentatively, D is TRBD1 (6 bases). This CDR3 contains 13 residues. From germline, CDR1 is MNHEY and CDR2 SVGAGI. The V end lost 6 bases, the J end lost 2 bases, and 10 bases lay between the germline ends. The CDR3 sequence is CASSIDRNYGYTF. CDR3 nucleotides: TGTGCCAGCAGCATCGACAGGAACTATGGCTACACCTTC.

The chain recombines TRBV5-5 with TRBJ2-5; D is possibly TRBD1 (6 bases). Judging by the DNA end, TRBJ2-4 fits better; the J call may be wrong. From germline, CDR1 is SGHKS and CDR2 YYEKEE (reference sequence). The CDR3 spans 14 residues. The DNA of the CDR3 is TGTGCCAGCAGCTTGAGGGGGACGGCGTACATTCAGTACTTC. Amino acid sequence: CASSLRGTAYIQYF.

The chain has TRBV14 and TRBJ2-7; perhaps TRBD2 as D (6 bases). Germline V gives CDR1 SGHDN, CDR2 FVKESK. The CDR3 covers 15 residues. Deletions cut 1 base from V and 0 bases from J, with 10 bases between. This CDR3 reads CASSQAQAGSYEQYF. DNA for the CDR3: TGTGCCAGCAGCCAAGCCCAAGCGGGCTCCTACGAGCAGTACTTC.

V is TRBV11-2 and J is TRBJ2-4; maybe TRBD2 (5 bases). The CDR3 runs 14 residues. Trimming took off 6 bases at V and 9 bases at J, with 18 bases between the two ends. Per the germline V gene, CDR1 is SGHAT and CDR2 is FQNNGV. CDR3 nucleotides: TGTGCCAGCAGACCCTCAGGAGGCGCGGGCATTCAGTACTTC. The encoded protein is CASRPSGGAGIQYF.

V is TRBV6-5 and J is TRBJ2-5, with D possibly TRBD2 on 5 matching bases. The germline gives CDR1 MNHEY, CDR2 SVGAGI. The CDR3 runs to 14 residues. Between the trimmed V and J ends, which lost 6 bases and 3 bases, there was a span of 14 bases. The CDR3 loop is CASRPLGLKETQYF. The CDR3 region has the DNA TGTGCCAGCAGGCCTCTCGGACTCAAAGAGACCCAGTACTTC.

As regards this clone: Other DNA sequences from this sample encode an identical CDR3 as well. The genes are TRBV28 and TRBJ1-5; no clear D gene. The CDR3 is 11 residues long. Trimming took off 3 bases at V and 9 bases at J, with 6 bases between the two ends. Germline assignment: CDR1 MDHEN and CDR2 SYDVKM. As DNA, the CDR3 is TGTGCCAGCAGTTTCTTCGGGCCCCAGCATTTT. Residues: CASSFFGPQHF.

J is TRBJ1-2 and V is TRBV5-8; D remains unclear. Germline-derived CDR1 and CDR2 are SGHTS and YDEGEE. Trimming removed 2 bases from V and 4 bases from J, with 6 bases in between. CDR3 length equals 12 residues. The CDR3 sequence: CASSFEVYGYTF. In nucleotides, the CDR3 is TGTGCCAGCAGCTTTGAGGTCTATGGCTACACCTTC.

To note about this clone: The identical CDR3 is also encoded by other nucleotide sequences in the sample. This chain uses TRBV5-1 with TRBJ1-5, with D possibly matching TRBD1 (5 bases). Per germline, CDR1 SGHRS and CDR2 YFSETQ. This CDR3 comprises 15 residues. The V gene lost 1 base and the J gene lost 7 bases, with 15 bases spanning the gap. Here the CDR3 reads CASSLLGGDGQPQHF. CDR3 coding DNA: TGCGCCAGCAGCTTGCTGGGAGGGGATGGCCAGCCCCAGCATTTT.

The gene calls are TRBV7-2 and TRBJ1-1; unclear D gene. Looked up from germline, CDR1 is SGHTA and CDR2 is FQGNSA. V lost 2 bases to trimming and J lost 4 bases, with 14 bases between them. This CDR3 is built from 15 residues. The CDR3 DNA reads TGTGCCAGCAGCTTACGTTTCGGGGTGGCCACTGAAGCTTTCTTT. Translated, it gives CASSLRFGVATEAFF.

This rearrangement joins TRBV4-1 to TRBJ2-7; 10 nucleotides align to TRBD2. This CDR3 has 15 residues. After removal of 3 bases from V and 3 bases from J, the junction contained 5 bases not matched to a gene. Germline V gene data show CDR1 as MGHRA and CDR2 as YSYEKL. The DNA of the CDR3 is TGCGCCAGCAGCCAGACCGGACTAGCGGACTACGAGCAGTACTTC. Amino acids: CASSQTGLADYEQYF.

V is TRBV9 and J is TRBJ1-1; no clear D gene. Germline V gene sequence: CDR1 SGDLS, CDR2 YYNGEE. V dropped 7 bases and J dropped 5 bases, with 18 bases sitting between them. The CDR3 is 14 amino acids. CDR3 region: CASSRLVGRTEAFF. DNA for the CDR3: TGTGCCAGCTCCAGGCTCGTAGGTAGGACTGAAGCTTTCTTT.